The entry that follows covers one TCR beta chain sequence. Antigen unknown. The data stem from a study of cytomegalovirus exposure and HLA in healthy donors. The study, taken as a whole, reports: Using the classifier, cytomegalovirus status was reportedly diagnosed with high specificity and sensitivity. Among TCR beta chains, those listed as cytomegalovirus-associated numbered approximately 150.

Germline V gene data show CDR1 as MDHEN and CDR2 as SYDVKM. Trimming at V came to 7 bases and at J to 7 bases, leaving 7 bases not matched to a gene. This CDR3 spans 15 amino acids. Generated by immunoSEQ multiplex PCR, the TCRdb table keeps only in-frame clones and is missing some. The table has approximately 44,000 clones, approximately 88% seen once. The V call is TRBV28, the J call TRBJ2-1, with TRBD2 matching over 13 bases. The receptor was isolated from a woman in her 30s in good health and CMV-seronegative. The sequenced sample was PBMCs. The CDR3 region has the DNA TGTGCCAGCACACCGGGACTAGCGGGACCAAATGAGCAGTTCTTC. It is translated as CASTPGLAGPNEQFF.